This passage covers 25 T cell receptor beta chains from one sample sequenced in a study of T-cell memory formation after mild COVID-19. In TCRdb, the 5' RACE reads were re-called with MiXCR into one record per CDR3 protein. The sample includes 70,000 to 100,000 distinct CDR3 sequences, roughly 16% of them seen just once. The sequencing sample was made of PBMCs or a T cell subset sorted from them (not recorded which). The source is a young man who had mild COVID-19 (a few samples of this study predate the infection). Cell type and time point are not known.

There are a few counts of this clonotype. V usage is TRBV4-3 and J usage is TRBJ2-1; tentatively, D is TRBD2 (6 bases). Germline V gives CDR1 LGHNA, CDR2 YSLEER. The CDR3 contains 17 residues. V dropped 1 base and J dropped 4 bases, with 17 bases sitting between them. CDR3 residues: CASSQGEAGPTYNEQFF. The CDR3 region has the DNA TGCGCCAGCAGCCAAGGCGAAGCGGGCCCTACGTACAATGAGCAGTTCTTC.

V and J are TRBV11-1 and TRBJ2-2; D is undetermined. Germline CDR1 SGHAT, CDR2 FQDESV (reference sequence). This CDR3 contains 16 residues. Trimming took 4 bases from V and 3 from J, leaving 15 bases between them. CDR3 region: CASSWEVARYTGELFF. The DNA for the CDR3 is TGTGCCAGCAGCTGGGAAGTCGCGCGCTACACCGGGGAGCTGTTTTTT.

This clonotype showed up just a few times. The rearrangement joins TRBV9 to TRBJ2-5; 7 bases align to TRBD1. Germline CDR1 and CDR2: SGDLS and YYNGEE. The V gene end was trimmed by 6 bases and the J gene end by 2 bases; junction bases not matched to a gene: 16. The CDR3 consists of 17 residues. The CDR3 region is CASTPSLYRGGQETQYF. CDR3 coding DNA: TGTGCCAGCACCCCTTCACTATACAGGGGTGGTCAAGAGACCCAGTACTTC.

This clonotype was seen a few times. The chain employs TRBV4-1 and TRBJ2-7; 10 bases map to TRBD1. Trimming cost V 3 bases and J 6 bases; bases outside gene matches: 8. CDR1 MGHRA and CDR2 YSYEKL come from the germline V gene. The CDR3 extends over 15 amino acids. This chain's CDR3 is CASSQTGTGVFEQYV. The CDR3 nucleotides read TGCGCCAGCAGCCAGACCGGGACAGGGGTCTTCGAGCAGTACGTC.

This clonotype was picked up a small number of times. V and J are TRBV7-7 and TRBJ2-5, with D possibly being TRBD2 (5 bases). Germline loops: CDR1 SSHAT, CDR2 FNYEAQ (reference sequence). CDR3 size: 13 residues. V was clipped by 1 base and J by 5 bases, with 8 bases between them. DNA of the CDR3: TGTGCCAGCAGCTTAGGACTATTCGAGACCCAGTACTTC. Translated, it gives CASSLGLFETQYF.

This clonotype occurred a few times. This chain uses TRBV6-2 or TRBV6-3 with TRBJ2-3, with a tentative D call TRBD1 (5 bases). This CDR3 has 14 amino acids. The germline V gene has CDR1 MNHEY and CDR2 SVGEGT. Trimming shortened V by 4 bases and J by 1 base, and 9 bases separated the two germline ends. CDR3 coding DNA: TGTGCCAGCAGTTCAAGCAGGGGCACAGATACGCAGTATTTT. Its protein is CASSSSRGTDTQYF.

There are a few counts of this clonotype. V is TRBV6-2 or TRBV6-3 and J is TRBJ2-7, with D possibly matching TRBD1 (6 bases). The V end was cut by 4 bases, the J end by 1 base, with 11 bases between. CDR1 is MNHEY, CDR2 SVGEGT, per germline. There are 14 residues in the CDR3. The CDR3 loop reads CASSFEDSSYEQYV. CDR3 bases: TGTGCCAGCAGTTTCGAGGACAGTTCCTACGAGCAGTACGTC.

For this clonotype: At one boundary the junction diverges from the germline segment, which might be a read error. The chain is built from TRBV4-1 and TRBJ2-7; maybe TRBD1 (5 bases). This CDR3 contains 14 residues. Germline values: CDR1 MGHRA, CDR2 YSYEKL. This CDR3 is CASRQAQGTYEQYF. Written as DNA, the CDR3 is TGCGCCAGCAGACAAGCGCAGGGTACTTACGAGCAGTACTTC.

Only a few counts were recorded for this clonotype. The chain has TRBV11-1 and TRBJ2-7, with D hard to call. V was clipped by 1 base and J by 3 bases, with 4 bases between them. Germline CDR1 is SGHAT and CDR2 is FQDESV (reference sequence). The CDR3 is made up of 12 amino acids. The chain's CDR3 is CASSLDGYEQYF. The CDR3, as DNA: TGTGCCAGCAGCTTAGATGGCTACGAGCAGTACTTC.

V usage is TRBV6-1 and J usage is TRBJ1-5, with D possibly TRBD1 on 5 matching bases. Germline assignment: CDR1 MNHNS and CDR2 SASEGT. The CDR3 sequence is 17 residues long. Deletions cut 2 bases from V and 1 base from J, with 15 bases between. The CDR3 here is CASSERPGRYSNQPQHF. As DNA, the CDR3 is TGTGCCAGCAGTGAACGCCCAGGGCGATACAGCAATCAGCCCCAGCATTTT.

V gene TRBV4-1 combines with J gene TRBJ1-5; 7 nucleotides align to TRBD1. J was trimmed by 5 bases and V by 4 bases; bases with no gene match: 8. CDR1 and CDR2 (germline): MGHRA, YSYEKL. CDR3 length: 15 amino acids. CDR3 loop: CASSPRGGRDQPQHF. CDR3 bases: TGCGCCAGCAGCCCTCGAGGGGGCCGCGATCAGCCCCAGCATTTT.

The gene calls are TRBV4-2 and TRBJ1-1, with no clear D. In germline, CDR1 is LGHNA, CDR2 YNFKEQ. Trimming removed 4 bases from V and 4 bases from J, with 13 bases in between. The CDR3 consists of 14 residues. In DNA, the CDR3 is TGTGCCAGCAGCCCCGCAGACACGGGCACTGAAGCTTTCTTT. It specifies CASSPADTGTEAFF.

This clonotype was detected only a few times. The chain couples TRBV6-2 or TRBV6-3 to TRBJ2-7, with TRBD1 identical over 9 bases. The CDR3 runs to 17 residues. Germline CDR1 is MNHEY and CDR2 is SVGEGT. V dropped 7 bases and J dropped 2; count of bases not matched to a gene: 15. CDR3 sequence reads: CASTSGTGKKLTYEQYF. In DNA form, the CDR3 reads TGTGCCAGCACCAGCGGGACAGGGAAGAAGCTTACCTACGAGCAGTACTTC.

The chain recombines TRBV4-3 with TRBJ1-3; weak D call: TRBD1 (5 bases). The CDR3 sequence is 15 residues long. The V and J ends lost 4 bases and 0 bases respectively, with 10 bases between them. CDR1 and CDR2 (germline): LGHNA, YSLEER. In nucleotides, the CDR3 is TGCGCCAGCAGCCCGGGACTGAGCTCTGGAAACACCATATATTTT. Protein product: CASSPGLSSGNTIYF.

This clonotype was counted a few times. The chain is built from TRBV9 and TRBJ1-5; a weak D match, TRBD1 (5 bases). CDR3 length: 14 residues. V lost 4 bases and J 7 bases, leaving 15 bases between the germline ends. CDR1 and CDR2 from the germline V gene are SGDLS and YYNGEE. The CDR3 nucleotides are TGTGCCAGCAGCTTAGACGGGGGGGAACAGCCCCAGCATTTT. Amino acids: CASSLDGGEQPQHF. Full variable domain (remainder filled in from reference TRBV9 and TRBJ1-5): DSGVTQTPKHLITATGQRVTLRCSPRSGDLSVYWYQQSLDQGLQFLIQYYNGEERAKGNILERFSAQQFPDLHSELNLSSLELGDSALYFCASSLDGGEQPQHFGDGTRLSIL.

This clonotype showed up just a few times. The V gene is TRBV4-3, the J gene TRBJ2-3, with D maybe TRBD2 (7 bases). This CDR3 has 20 residues. The V gene's germline CDR1 is LGHNA and CDR2 YSLEER. Trimming took off 4 bases at V and 3 bases at J, with 29 bases between the two ends. The CDR3 protein is CASSPRWGGGLLGDTDTQYF. DNA for the CDR3: TGCGCCAGCAGCCCGCGCTGGGGCGGGGGCCTCCTGGGGGATACAGATACGCAGTATTTT.

This clonotype was seen more than once but under ten times. The gene calls are TRBV30 and TRBJ2-2; D not certain. CDR1 and CDR2 from the germline V gene are GTSNPN and SVGIG (reference sequence). The CDR3 has 13 residues. V lost 4 bases and J 2 bases, leaving 8 bases between the germline ends. The CDR3 DNA is TGTGCCTGGACGGGTCTTAACACCGGGGAGCTGTTTTTT. It codes for CAWTGLNTGELFF.

The table lists this clonotype with a few counts. The genes are TRBV12-3 or TRBV12-4 and TRBJ2-6; TRBD1 is a possible D gene (6 bases). CDR3 length: 15 amino acids. Between the trimmed V and J ends, which lost 7 bases and 3 bases, there was a span of 13 bases. The CDR3 reads CASTRGSLGANVLTF. The CDR3 nucleotides are TGTGCCAGCACCAGGGGATCGCTTGGGGCCAACGTCCTGACTTTC.

This clonotype has only a few counts. This chain uses TRBV7-6 with TRBJ1-3; 7 positions match TRBD1. Germline V gives CDR1 SGHVS, CDR2 FNYEAQ. V dropped 5 bases and J dropped 4; count of bases not matched to a gene: 2. CDR3 length: 13 amino acids. The CDR3: CASSLDRGNTIYF. The CDR3 region has the DNA TGTGCCAGCAGCCTGGACAGGGGAAACACCATATATTTT.

The rearrangement joins TRBV4-1 to TRBJ2-1; D is undetermined. The CDR3 is 13 residues long. V was trimmed by 1 base and J by 7 bases, leaving 8 bases between them. Germline V gene sequence: CDR1 MGHRA, CDR2 YSYEKL. For the CDR3, the DNA is TGCGCCAGCAGCCAAGCTACTAATAATGAGCAGTTCTTC. It is translated as CASSQATNNEQFF.

The rearrangement joins TRBV7-8 to TRBJ2-5, with 8 nucleotides matching TRBD2. This CDR3 region has 13 residues. Germline-derived CDR1 and CDR2 are SGHVS and FQNEAQ. J lost 5 bases, V lost 4 bases, and 3 bases had no gene match. CDR3 region: CASSSSGRETQYF. CDR3 DNA sequence: TGTGCCAGCAGCTCTAGCGGGCGGGAGACCCAGTACTTC.

The V and J genes are TRBV5-1 and TRBJ2-1; TRBD2 matches at 8 bases. The CDR3 covers 15 residues. CDR1 is SGHRS, CDR2 YFSETQ, per germline. V trimming: 4 bases; J trimming: 9 bases; junction bases outside the gene matches: 12. The CDR3 coding sequence is TGCGCCAGCAGCGCAGGACTAGCTGGGACCGGTGAGCAGTTCTTC. It encodes CASSAGLAGTGEQFF.

At least ten counts were recorded for this clonotype. Written as DNA, the CDR3 is TGTGCCAGCAGCTTAGCTGGCAGGGGGTATCAGCCCCAGCATTTT. Translating gives CASSLAGRGYQPQHF. The V call is TRBV7-2, the J call TRBJ1-5; TRBD1 agrees at 7 bases. After removal of 0 bases from V and 5 bases from J, the junction contained 4 bases not matched to a gene. CDR1 and CDR2 from the germline V gene are SGHTA and FQGNSA. This CDR3 region has 15 residues. The full variable domain, its missing parts supplied by reference TRBV7-2 and TRBJ1-5, is GAGVSQSPSNKVTEKGKDVELRCDPISGHTALYWYRQSLGQGLEFLIYFQGNSAPDKSGLPSDRFSAERTGGSVSTLTIQRTQQEDSAVYLCASSLAGRGYQPQHFGDGTRLSIL.

This clonotype appeared a few times. This chain joins TRBV2 and TRBJ2-7, with TRBD2 as a possible D gene (5 bases). The germline V and J ends were trimmed by 7 bases and 2 bases, with 6 bases remaining between them. The CDR3 runs to 11 residues. Germline CDR1 is SNHLY and CDR2 is FYNNEI. CDR3 DNA sequence: TGTGCCAGCATCGGGGCCTACGAGCAGTACGTC. Amino acid sequence: CASIGAYEQYV.

The chain combines TRBV7-8 with TRBJ2-2; D remains unclear. With 2 bases removed from V and 5 bases from J, the gap between germline ends came to 15 bases. CDR3 size: 16 residues. CDR1 SGHVS and CDR2 FQNEAQ come from the germline V gene. This chain's CDR3 is CASSLFSGVGTGELFF. The CDR3 DNA follows: TGTGCCAGCAGCTTATTTTCTGGGGTGGGGACCGGGGAGCTGTTTTTT.